This entry lists 26 T cell receptor beta chains sequenced from one sample in a study of blood T cell repertoires in COVID-19. Libraries were prepared by immunoSEQ multiplex PCR; TCRdb keeps only in-frame clonotypes and omits some of them. The table shows just under 250,000 clones, with more than 75% occurring only once. Material for sequencing was peripheral blood. Receptors originate from a woman in her twenties or thirties who had recovered from COVID-19.

The sample holds one count of this clone. V and J are TRBV3-1 (or the pseudogene TRBV3-2) and TRBJ1-4; D is perhaps TRBD1 (5 bases). The germline V gene encodes CDR1 LGHDT and CDR2 YNNKEL (reference sequence). V lost 5 bases, J lost 3 bases, and 13 bases lay in between. The CDR3 contains 15 residues. For the CDR3, the DNA is TGTGCCAGCAGCTCCGGGGGAGGCTCTAATGAAAAACTGTTTTTT. Translated: CASSSGGGSNEKLFF.

The chain uses TRBV6-2 or TRBV6-3 and TRBJ2-5; 7 bases are a match to TRBD2. This CDR3 is built from 14 residues. Germline V lookup: CDR1 MNHEY, CDR2 SVGEGT. Trimming cost V 6 bases and J 4 bases; bases outside gene matches: 8. CDR3 sequence: CASSKRGRGETQYF. As DNA, the CDR3 is TGTGCCAGCAGCAAGCGGGGTAGGGGAGAGACCCAGTACTTC.

The V and J genes are TRBV30 and TRBJ1-1; D may be TRBD1 (5 bases). Germline CDR1 and CDR2: GTSNPN and SVGIG (reference sequence). V was clipped by 4 bases and J by 3 bases, with 9 bases between them. CDR3 length: 12 amino acids. This CDR3 reads CAWTGLDTEAFF. As DNA, the CDR3 is TGTGCCTGGACAGGGTTGGACACTGAAGCTTTCTTT.

V gene TRBV4-3 combines with J gene TRBJ1-4; 7 positions match TRBD1. V shed 0 bases, J shed 8 bases, and the junction held 9 bases outside the gene matches. Germline V gene lookup returns CDR1 LGHNA and CDR2 YSLEER. CDR3 length equals 16 residues. The CDR3 region is CASSQDSGTVGEKLFF. The CDR3 DNA reads TGCGCCAGCAGCCAAGACTCCGGGACAGTTGGAGAAAAACTGTTTTTT.

The chain is built from TRBV3-1 (or the pseudogene TRBV3-2) and TRBJ2-1, with no clear D. The germline V gene has CDR1 LGHDT and CDR2 YNNKEL (reference sequence). CDR3 length: 16 residues. With 3 bases removed from V and 2 bases from J, the gap between germline ends came to 14 bases. This chain's CDR3 is CASSQKLSSTYNEQFF. As DNA, the CDR3 is TGTGCCAGCAGCCAGAAGCTTAGCAGCACCTACAATGAGCAGTTCTTC.

This chain joins TRBV6-1 and TRBJ2-3; 10 positions match TRBD2. CDR3 length equals 16 residues. CDR1 and CDR2 from the germline V gene are MNHNS and SASEGT. After removal of 1 base from V and 5 bases from J, the junction contained 6 bases not matched to a gene. CDR3 in amino acids: CASSEVQRGGRDTQYF. The CDR3 DNA is TGTGCCAGCAGTGAAGTTCAGCGGGGGGGTCGAGATACGCAGTATTTT.

The V and J genes are TRBV7-2 and TRBJ2-3; D may be TRBD2 (7 bases). The V gene's germline CDR1 is SGHTA and CDR2 FQGNSA. The ends were cut back, 3 bases at V and 5 bases at J, with 9 bases in the middle. The CDR3 runs 13 residues. CDR3 in amino acids: CASSLGGQDTQYF. The CDR3 nucleotides are TGTGCCAGCAGCTTGGGGGGGCAAGATACGCAGTATTTT. Full variable domain (outside the CDR3, taken from reference TRBV7-2 and TRBJ2-3): GAGVSQSPSNKVTEKGKDVELRCDPISGHTALYWYRQSLGQGLEFLIYFQGNSAPDKSGLPSDRFSAERTGGSVSTLTIQRTQQEDSAVYLCASSLGGQDTQYFGPGTRLTVL.

This chain links TRBV6-2 or TRBV6-3 with TRBJ1-5; D is perhaps TRBD1 (6 bases). From germline, CDR1 is MNHEY and CDR2 SVGEGT. The CDR3 length is 15 residues. The V end was cut by 4 bases, the J end by 13 bases, with 23 bases between. The CDR3 bases are TGTGCCAGCAGTTTTTCCCGGGACAACTCACGCGCGCAGCATTTT. The encoded protein is CASSFSRDNSRAQHF.

The V and J genes are TRBV19 and TRBJ1-5, with D possibly matching TRBD1 (5 bases). The CDR3 contains 15 residues. Trimming shortened V by 0 bases and J by 4 bases, and 10 bases separated the two germline ends. The V gene's germline CDR1 is LNHDA and CDR2 SQIVND (reference sequence). Written as DNA, the CDR3 is TGTGCCAGTAGTATAGATCGAGCAGGGAATCAGCCCCAGCATTTT. Residues: CASSIDRAGNQPQHF. Drawing the rest from reference TRBV19 and TRBJ1-5, the complete variable domain is DGGITQSPKYLFRKEGQNVTLSCEQNLNHDAMYWYRQDPGQGLRLIYYSQIVNDFQKGDIAEGYSVSREKKESFPLTVTSAQKNPTAFYLCASSIDRAGNQPQHFGDGTRLSIL.

The rearrangement links TRBV2 to TRBJ2-5; 8 bases line up with TRBD2. The germline gives CDR1 SNHLY, CDR2 FYNNEI. The CDR3 totals 14 residues. The ends lost 7 bases at V and 2 bases at J; junction bases unmatched: 6. CDR3 nucleotide sequence: TGTGCCAGCACGGGGTTAGCGGGGCAAGAGACCCAGTACTTC. It translates to CASTGLAGQETQYF.

This clone was seen more than once but under ten times. V is TRBV7-6 and J is TRBJ1-1; D is ambiguous. The CDR3 sequence is 15 residues long. V was cut by 5 bases and J by 4 bases, with 17 bases left in between. The germline CDR1 and CDR2 sequences are SGHVS and FNYEAQ. The CDR3 protein is CASSPRPWGATEAFF. The CDR3 DNA sequence: TGTGCCAGCAGCCCAAGGCCCTGGGGAGCCACTGAAGCTTTCTTT.

This chain links TRBV7-2 with TRBJ2-3, with 9 nucleotides matching TRBD2. From germline, CDR1 is SGHTA and CDR2 FQGNSA. The CDR3 is 14 amino acids. V was pared by 1 base and J by 6 bases, with 2 bases of the junction left unmatched. CDR3 coding DNA: TGTGCCAGCAGCTTAGGACTAGCGGTGGATACGCAGTATTTT. Translating it yields CASSLGLAVDTQYF.

This chain joins TRBV19 and TRBJ2-2; D is perhaps TRBD1 (6 bases). The CDR3 runs to 14 residues. The V end was cut by 9 bases, the J end by 2 bases, with 13 bases between. The germline V gene encodes CDR1 LNHDA and CDR2 SQIVND (reference sequence). CDR3 amino acids: CASKRTANTGELFF. The DNA for the CDR3 is TGTGCCAGCAAGAGGACAGCCAACACCGGGGAGCTGTTTTTT.

This chain joins TRBV7-9 and TRBJ2-7; D might be TRBD1 (6 bases). Germline-derived CDR1 and CDR2 are SEHNR and FQNEAQ (reference sequence). The V gene lost 4 bases and the J gene lost 3 bases, with 16 bases spanning the gap. The CDR3 loop spans 15 amino acids. The chain's CDR3 is CASSSPRDIDYEQYF. DNA for the CDR3: TGTGCCAGCAGCTCACCCCGGGACATAGACTACGAGCAGTACTTC.

As DNA, the CDR3 is TGTGCCAGTAGTATAAACAGGGGGTCGAATGAGCAGTTCTTC. This sequence encodes CASSINRGSNEQFF. The chain has TRBV19 and TRBJ2-1; 8 nucleotides align to TRBD1. Germline CDR1 LNHDA, CDR2 SQIVND (reference sequence). V was clipped by 2 bases and J by 7 bases; unmatched bases: 4. The CDR3 has 14 residues.

The gene calls are TRBV3-1 (or the pseudogene TRBV3-2) and TRBJ1-2; D not certain. Trimming removed 0 bases at V and 4 bases at J, with 6 bases between. Germline-derived CDR1 and CDR2 are LGHDT and YNNKEL (reference sequence). The length of the CDR3 is 13 residues. The CDR3 nucleotides read TGTGCCAGCAGCCAAGATCACATCTATGGCTACACCTTC. This encodes CASSQDHIYGYTF.

The chain has TRBV7-3 and TRBJ1-1; D uncertain. The CDR3 sequence is 14 residues long. The V gene lost 2 bases and the J gene lost 1 base, with 8 bases spanning the gap. Germline assignment: CDR1 SGHTA and CDR2 FQGTGA. The CDR3 coding sequence is TGTGCCAGCAGCTTAGGCCCGGGGAACACTGAAGCTTTCTTT. Amino acids: CASSLGPGNTEAFF.

The genes are TRBV10-1 and TRBJ2-1; 8 nucleotides line up with TRBD2. CDR1 is WNHNN, CDR2 SYGVQD, per germline (reference sequence). Unmatched junction bases numbered 5, after V lost 2 bases and J lost 5 bases. This CDR3 has 15 amino acids. The CDR3 is CASSEAGGEDNEQFF. CDR3 DNA: TGCGCCAGCAGTGAGGCCGGGGGGGAAGACAATGAGCAGTTCTTC.

The V call is TRBV6-2 or TRBV6-3, the J call TRBJ2-5; no definite D call. The CDR3 is made up of 13 amino acids. Trimming cost V 5 bases and J 3 bases, with 10 bases left between them. CDR1 is MNHEY, CDR2 SVGEGT, per germline. In DNA form, the CDR3 reads TGTGCCAGCAGTCAGGTCCCGGAAGAGACCCAGTACTTC. This sequence encodes CASSQVPEETQYF.

The CDR3 spells CASSPTGTGELFF. The CDR3 DNA follows: TGTGCCAGCTCACCGACAGGGACCGGGGAGCTGTTTTTT. This chain connects TRBV18 to TRBJ2-2; 7 nucleotides align to TRBD1. The CDR3 covers 13 residues. Germline loops: CDR1 KGHSH, CDR2 LQKENI. V was pared by 3 bases and J by 5 bases, with 0 bases of the junction left unmatched.

This clone has more than one count but fewer than ten. V usage is TRBV7-2 and J usage is TRBJ2-1; D unclear. The V gene's germline CDR1 is SGHTA and CDR2 FQGNSA. The CDR3 totals 12 residues. Trimming removed 1 base from V and 7 bases from J, with 5 bases in between. CDR3: CASSLERNEQFF. CDR3 sequence (DNA): TGTGCCAGCAGCTTAGAGAGGAATGAGCAGTTCTTC.

The V gene is TRBV7-2, the J gene TRBJ2-1, with TRBD1 as a possible D gene (6 bases). This CDR3 spans 14 amino acids. CDR1 and CDR2 (germline): SGHTA, FQGNSA. V shed 5 bases and J shed 9 bases, with 17 bases lying between them. The CDR3 reads CASSEGHSWGEQFF. In DNA form, the CDR3 reads TGTGCCAGCAGCGAGGGACACAGCTGGGGTGAGCAGTTCTTC.

The J gene is TRBJ2-3, the V gene TRBV3-1 (or the pseudogene TRBV3-2); D gene uncertain. The CDR3 contains 12 residues. The germline V gene encodes CDR1 LGHDT and CDR2 YNNKEL (reference sequence). The germline V and J ends were trimmed by 2 bases and 4 bases, with 4 bases remaining between them. The CDR3 loop is CASSQSADTQYF. In DNA form, the CDR3 reads TGTGCCAGCAGCCAATCCGCAGATACGCAGTATTTT.

In its sample, this clone was seen a few times. This chain joins TRBV19 and TRBJ1-5; D unclear. This CDR3 region has 15 residues. CDR1 and CDR2 (germline): LNHDA, SQIVND (reference sequence). Trimming cost V 3 bases and J 4 bases, with 13 bases left between them. DNA of the CDR3: TGTGCCAGTAGTATTTCCTCCGTCGTGAATCAGCCCCAGCATTTT. Its translation: CASSISSVVNQPQHF.

The chain joins TRBV19 to TRBJ2-3, with 11 bases lining up with TRBD2. The CDR3 has 18 amino acids. Trimming cost V 4 bases and J 1 base; bases outside gene matches: 10. Germline CDR1 LNHDA, CDR2 SQIVND (reference sequence). The CDR3 DNA sequence: TGTGCCAGTAGTAGACTAGCGGGGTCTCCGGGGGGCACAGATACGCAGTATTTT. Encoded protein: CASSRLAGSPGGTDTQYF.

V usage is TRBV6-5 and J usage is TRBJ2-5; TRBD1 agrees at 7 bases. V was clipped by 6 bases and J by 4 bases; unmatched bases: 11. Germline CDR1 reads MNHEY; CDR2 reads SVGAGI. CDR3 length: 15 amino acids. The CDR3 region has the DNA TGTGCCAGCAGCCACCGGGTAGGGGGCCGAGAGACCCAGTACTTC. As protein: CASSHRVGGRETQYF.